The entry below describes one T cell receptor (beta chain). The sample originates from a study of blood T cell repertoires in COVID-19. TCRdb keeps only in-frame clones here, not all; method: immunoSEQ multiplex PCR. Among 210,000 or so clones listed, around 90% were seen once. Sequencing was carried out using peripheral blood. This sequence was found in a man aged 50 to 59 with acute or convalescent COVID-19.

CDR3 sequence: CASSANRGGSLDQPQHF. The DNA for the CDR3 is TGTGCCAGTAGTGCTAACAGGGGAGGTTCGTTGGATCAGCCCCAGCATTTT. V is TRBV19 and J is TRBJ1-5, with 7 bases identical to TRBD1. Germline CDR1 LNHDA, CDR2 SQIVND (reference sequence). The junction had 15 bases not matched to a gene; V was cut back by 5 bases and J by 5 bases. The CDR3 totals 17 residues.